One and the same sample provided the 10 T cell receptor beta chains below, sequenced in a study of control samples from healthy donors and cancer patients. Only in-frame clones appear in the TCRdb table, and some are missing; sequencing was by immunoSEQ multiplex PCR. This table has under 110,000 clones, about 89% appearing once. The sequencing input was blood. The receptors come from a man aged 25 to 40 in good health.

This rearrangement joins TRBV7-9 to TRBJ2-7; unclear D gene. The CDR3 runs 8 residues. V dropped 4 bases and J dropped 11 bases, with 3 bases sitting between them. Germline V gene lookup returns CDR1 SEHNR and CDR2 FQNEAQ (reference sequence). CDR3 sequence (DNA): TGTGCCAGCAGCTATGAGTACGTC. It is translated as CASSYEYV.

The chain carries TRBV6-2 or TRBV6-3 and TRBJ1-6, with no clear D. The CDR3 has 13 residues. Germline CDR1 is MNHEY and CDR2 is SVGEGT. Deletions cut 2 bases from V and 10 bases from J, with 9 bases between. The CDR3 bases are TGTGCCAGCAGTTACCAGGAGACCTCACCCCTCCACTTT. It codes for CASSYQETSPLHF.

CDR3 sequence: CAIRETGADQPQHF. CDR3 in DNA: TGTGCCATCAGAGAGACAGGGGCCGATCAGCCCCAGCATTTT. The J gene is TRBJ1-5, the V gene TRBV10-3; 8 nucleotides match TRBD1. After removal of 6 bases from V and 5 bases from J, the junction contained 6 bases not matched to a gene. CDR1 ENHRY and CDR2 SYGVKD come from the germline V gene. This CDR3 has 14 amino acids.

V usage is TRBV29-1 and J usage is TRBJ1-2; possibly TRBD1 for D (6 bases). CDR1 and CDR2 (germline): SQVTM, ANQGSEA. The CDR3 runs to 13 residues. Trimming pared 7 bases from V and 2 bases from J, leaving 14 bases between. CDR3 in amino acids: CSARLGANYGYTF. CDR3 in DNA: TGCAGCGCCCGGCTGGGGGCCAACTATGGCTACACCTTC.

V and J are TRBV7-2 and TRBJ2-5, with 8 bases identical to TRBD2. V gave up 5 bases and J gave up 5 bases; unmatched junction bases: 10. Germline CDR1 reads SGHTA; CDR2 reads FQGNSA. This CDR3 is built from 15 residues. The CDR3 DNA follows: TGTGCCAGCAGCATAGGACTAGCTGTTCGGGAGACCCAGTACTTC. The encoded protein is CASSIGLAVRETQYF. The whole variable domain, remainder taken from reference TRBV7-2 and TRBJ2-5, is GAGVSQSPSNKVTEKGKDVELRCDPISGHTALYWYRQSLGQGLEFLIYFQGNSAPDKSGLPSDRFSAERTGGSVSTLTIQRTQQEDSAVYLCASSIGLAVRETQYFGPGTRLLVL.

The chain combines TRBV11-2 with TRBJ2-3; 9 nucleotides align to TRBD1. Unmatched junction bases numbered 11, after V lost 5 bases and J lost 2 bases. Germline assignment: CDR1 SGHAT and CDR2 FQNNGV. The CDR3 is 17 residues long. In DNA, the CDR3 is TGTGCCAGCAGCCCCACCCGGGACAGGGCGACCACAGATACGCAGTATTTT. It yields the protein CASSPTRDRATTDTQYF.

This chain joins TRBV7-2 and TRBJ2-5, with D possibly TRBD1 on 5 matching bases. Germline CDR1 is SGHTA and CDR2 is FQGNSA. V lost 6 bases to trimming and J lost 4 bases, with 15 bases between them. This CDR3 is 14 amino acids long. The CDR3 DNA follows: TGTGCCAGCAGTCGACAGTACCCTCCAGAGACCCAGTACTTC. Translated: CASSRQYPPETQYF.

The chain employs TRBV7-8 and TRBJ2-3, with 13 bases fitting TRBD2. With 1 base clipped from V and 5 bases from J, the junction kept 3 bases outside the gene matches. Germline loops: CDR1 SGHVS, CDR2 FQNEAQ. There are 16 residues in the CDR3. CDR3 nucleotides: TGTGCCAGCAGCTTAGGACTAGCGGGAGGAGTAGATACGCAGTATTTT. This encodes CASSLGLAGGVDTQYF.

The chain recombines TRBV19 with TRBJ1-1; D is possibly TRBD1 (6 bases). Trimming pared 9 bases from V and 2 bases from J, leaving 19 bases between. Germline assignment: CDR1 LNHDA and CDR2 SQIVND (reference sequence). The CDR3 totals 15 residues. The CDR3 region is CASKKTGTINTEAFF. The DNA for the CDR3 is TGTGCCAGCAAGAAAACCGGGACAATCAACACTGAAGCTTTCTTT.

The chain is built from TRBV6-1 and TRBJ2-3, with TRBD1 identical over 9 bases. This CDR3 has 15 amino acids. From germline, CDR1 is MNHNS and CDR2 SASEGT. V was pared by 3 bases and J by 6 bases, with 7 bases of the junction left unmatched. The CDR3 coding sequence is TGTGCCAGCAGTGACGACAGGGGGAGAGTTGATACGCAGTATTTT. It codes for CASSDDRGRVDTQYF.